The present T cell receptor (beta chain) was sequenced within a study of T-cell reconstitution after alpha-beta-depleted transplantation in children (dated by TCRdb to 2016 to 2017). As for the study more broadly: Using TCR repertoire profiling, the study followed T-cell immune reconstitution in a quantitative way in children after TCRalphabeta/CD19-depleted allogeneic hematopoietic cell transplantation.

According to the germline V gene, CDR1 reads MNHEY and CDR2 reads SVGEGT. V is trimmed back by 4 bases and J by 0 bases, and the junction contains 11 bases that no gene match accounts for. The CDR3 runs 17 residues from the cysteine to the phenylalanine. Only CDR3 DNA is held: 51 bases, read in frame from base 1. Receptors were amplified or captured by PCR. Sequencing used an Illumina HiSeq 2500. TCR libraries were prepared with molecular barcoding, using unique molecular identifiers to normalize TCRbeta repertoire quantification. The public sequencing data were trimmed at Q25 with fastp and processed into clonotypes with MiXCR by TCRdb, which kept only in-frame beta chains. Identical CDR3 protein sequences are pooled into one entry, listed with their most common genes and DNA. This sample gives 450,000 to 600,000 distinct CDR3 sequences in total; approximately 32% of them show up just once. The ten largest make up 2.4% of the sample.

With respect to this clonotype: Its specific antigen is unknown. Within one base of it there is no much larger clone, and no base qualities were kept.

The clonotype was recovered from a human donor who donated a stem cell graft to a child with aplastic anemia. This specimen was PBMCs from the stem cell graft donor, taken from the stem cell graft. This sequence uses TRBV6-2 or TRBV6-3 and TRBJ2-7, and 8 junction bases match TRBD1. The DNA sequence reads TGTGCCAGCAGTTGGCCTAGACAGGGGACGAGCTCCTACGAGCAGTACTTC. Translation gives CASSWPRQGTSSYEQYF.